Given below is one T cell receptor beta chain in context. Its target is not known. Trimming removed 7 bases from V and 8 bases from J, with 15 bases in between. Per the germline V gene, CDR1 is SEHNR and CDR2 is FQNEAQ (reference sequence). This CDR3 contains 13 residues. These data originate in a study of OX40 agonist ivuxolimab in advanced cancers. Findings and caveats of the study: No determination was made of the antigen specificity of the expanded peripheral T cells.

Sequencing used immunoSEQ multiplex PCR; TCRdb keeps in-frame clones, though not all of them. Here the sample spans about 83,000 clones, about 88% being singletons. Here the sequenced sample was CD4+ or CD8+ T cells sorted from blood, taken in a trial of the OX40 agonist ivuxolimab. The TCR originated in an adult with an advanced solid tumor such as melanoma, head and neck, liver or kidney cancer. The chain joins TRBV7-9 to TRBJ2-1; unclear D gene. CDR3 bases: TGTGCCAGCACCTCCCCCGAGTTTGATGAGCAGTTCTTC. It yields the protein CASTSPEFDEQFF.